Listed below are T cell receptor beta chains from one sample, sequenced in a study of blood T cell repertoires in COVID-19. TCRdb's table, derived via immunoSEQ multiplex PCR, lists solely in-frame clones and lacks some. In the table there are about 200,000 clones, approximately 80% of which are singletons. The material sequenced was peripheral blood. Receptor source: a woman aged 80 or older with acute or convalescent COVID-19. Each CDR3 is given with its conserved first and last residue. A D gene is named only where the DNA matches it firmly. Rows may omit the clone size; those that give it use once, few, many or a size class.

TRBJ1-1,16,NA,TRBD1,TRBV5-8,CASSFTGTAMNTEAFF,TGTGCCAGCAGCTTTACCGGGACAGCTATGAACACTGAAGCTTTCTTT
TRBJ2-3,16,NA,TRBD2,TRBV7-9,CASSFRSGRAIDTQYF,TGTGCCAGCAGCTTTAGGAGCGGGAGGGCCATAGATACGCAGTATTTT
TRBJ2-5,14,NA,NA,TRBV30,CAWSVGGPAWAQYF,TGTGCCTGGAGTGTAGGGGGACCGGCCTGGGCCCAGTACTTC
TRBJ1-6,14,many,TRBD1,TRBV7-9,CASRGQGSESPLHF,TGTGCCAGCAGGGGACAGGGGTCTGAGTCACCCCTCCACTTT
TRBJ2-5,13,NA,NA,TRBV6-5,CASSYPGSPAQYF,TGTGCCAGCAGTTACCCGGGGAGTCCGGCCCAGTACTTC
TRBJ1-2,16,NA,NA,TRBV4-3,CASSLGDGRNFYGYTF,TGCGCCAGCAGCCTAGGAGATGGCCGCAACTTTTATGGCTACACCTTC
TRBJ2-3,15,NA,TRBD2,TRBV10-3,CAISPTSGKADTQYF,TGTGCCATCAGTCCGACTAGCGGGAAGGCAGATACGCAGTATTTT
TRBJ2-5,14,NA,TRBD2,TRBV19,CASSLGTSGGTQYF,TGTGCCAGTAGTCTCGGGACTAGCGGGGGGACCCAGTACTTC
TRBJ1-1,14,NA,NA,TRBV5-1,CASSLGGMNTEAFF,TGCGCCAGCAGCTTGGGCGGAATGAACACTGAAGCTTTCTTT
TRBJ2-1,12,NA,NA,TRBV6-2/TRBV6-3,CASSSNSNEQFF,TGTGCCAGCAGTTCTAACAGCAATGAGCAGTTCTTC
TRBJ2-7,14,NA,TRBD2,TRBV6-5,CASTRLASSYEQYF,TGTGCCAGCACCAGACTAGCGAGCTCCTACGAGCAGTACTTC
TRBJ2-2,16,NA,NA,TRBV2,CASSEIGRVNTGELFF,TGTGCCAGCAGTGAAATTGGCAGGGTGAACACCGGGGAGCTGTTTTTT
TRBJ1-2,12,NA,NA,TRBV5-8,CASSLDVVGYTF,TGTGCCAGCAGCCTAGACGTGGTTGGCTACACCTTC